This T cell receptor beta chain was sequenced in a study of control samples from healthy donors and cancer patients. Profiled with immunoSEQ multiplex PCR; TCRdb holds only in-frame clones, not every one. The sample has 100,000 or so clones, 91% seen once. This clonotype originated in a woman aged 25 to 39 in good health. The sample comprised blood.

The CDR3 spells CASSQRQESGNTIYF. The CDR3 nucleotides read TGCGCCAGCAGCCAACGACAGGAGTCTGGAAACACCATATATTTT. The rearrangement links TRBV4-1 to TRBJ1-3; D might be TRBD1 (6 bases). The CDR3 covers 15 residues. V lost 2 bases to trimming and J lost 1 base, with 9 bases between them. Germline V lookup: CDR1 MGHRA, CDR2 YSYEKL.